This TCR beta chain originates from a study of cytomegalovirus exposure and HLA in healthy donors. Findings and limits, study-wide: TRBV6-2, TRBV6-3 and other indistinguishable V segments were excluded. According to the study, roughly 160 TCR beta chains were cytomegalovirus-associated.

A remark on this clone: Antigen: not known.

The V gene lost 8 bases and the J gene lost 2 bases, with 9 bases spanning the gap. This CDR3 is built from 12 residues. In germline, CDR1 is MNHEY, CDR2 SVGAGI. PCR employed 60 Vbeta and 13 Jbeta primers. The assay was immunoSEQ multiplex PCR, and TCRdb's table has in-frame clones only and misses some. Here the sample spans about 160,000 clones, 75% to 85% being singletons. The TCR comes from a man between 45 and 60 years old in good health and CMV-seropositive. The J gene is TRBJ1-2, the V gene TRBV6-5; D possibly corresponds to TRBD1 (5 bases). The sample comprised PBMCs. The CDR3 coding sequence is TGTGCCAGCGTCGACAGAAACTATGGCTACACCTTC. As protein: CASVDRNYGYTF.